This T cell receptor (beta chain) originates from a study of radiotherapy plus CTLA-4 blockade in lung cancer. Findings and limits, study-wide: The authors reported that early blood T cell clone dynamics, with interferon-beta, best predicted response.

A word on this clone: What it binds is unknown.

Sequencing was performed with immunoSEQ multiplex PCR; in TCRdb, only in-frame clones are kept and a portion is missing. The top ten clones hold roughly 4.7% of a sample with under 3,500 clones, approximately 81% of them seen once. Trimming pared 1 base from V and 4 bases from J, leaving 23 bases between. This CDR3 is built from 20 residues. The V gene's germline CDR1 is SGHVS and CDR2 FQNEAQ. Specimen: tumor tissue, collected from a patient treated with radiotherapy plus ipilimumab. V is TRBV7-8 and J is TRBJ2-6; D is undetermined. This TCR was sampled from a human donor with non-small cell lung cancer that progressed on radiotherapy plus ipilimumab. The CDR3 loop reads CASSLVGQRTPSPGANVLTF. DNA of the CDR3: TGTGCCAGCAGCTTAGTAGGGCAGCGAACGCCCTCTCCAGGGGCCAACGTCCTGACTTTC.